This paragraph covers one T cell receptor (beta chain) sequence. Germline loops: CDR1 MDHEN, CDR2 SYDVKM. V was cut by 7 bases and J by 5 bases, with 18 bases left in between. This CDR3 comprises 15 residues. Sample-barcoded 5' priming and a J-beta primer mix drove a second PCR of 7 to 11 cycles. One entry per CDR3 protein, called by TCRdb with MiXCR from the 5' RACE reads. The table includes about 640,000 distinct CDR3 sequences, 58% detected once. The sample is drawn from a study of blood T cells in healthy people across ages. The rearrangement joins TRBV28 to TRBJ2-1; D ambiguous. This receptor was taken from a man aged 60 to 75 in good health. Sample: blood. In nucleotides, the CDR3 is TGTGCCAGCATTGGCGTCAGACAAAAAAACAATGAGCAGTTCTTC. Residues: CASIGVRQKNNEQFF.